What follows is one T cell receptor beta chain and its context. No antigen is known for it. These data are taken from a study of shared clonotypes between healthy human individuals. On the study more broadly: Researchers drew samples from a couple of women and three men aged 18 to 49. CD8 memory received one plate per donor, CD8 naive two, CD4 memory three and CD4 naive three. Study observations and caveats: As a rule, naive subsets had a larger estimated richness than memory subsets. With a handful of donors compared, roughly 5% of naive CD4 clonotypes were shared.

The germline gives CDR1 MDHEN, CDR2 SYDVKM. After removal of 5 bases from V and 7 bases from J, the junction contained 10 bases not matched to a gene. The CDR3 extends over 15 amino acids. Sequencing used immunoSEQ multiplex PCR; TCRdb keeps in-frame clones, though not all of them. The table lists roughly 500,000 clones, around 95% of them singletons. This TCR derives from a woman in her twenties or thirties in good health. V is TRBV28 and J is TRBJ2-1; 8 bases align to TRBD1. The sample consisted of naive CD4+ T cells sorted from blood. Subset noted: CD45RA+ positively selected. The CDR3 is CASSLTGGRFNEQFF. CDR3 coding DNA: TGTGCCAGCAGTCTAACAGGGGGTCGTTTTAATGAGCAGTTCTTC.